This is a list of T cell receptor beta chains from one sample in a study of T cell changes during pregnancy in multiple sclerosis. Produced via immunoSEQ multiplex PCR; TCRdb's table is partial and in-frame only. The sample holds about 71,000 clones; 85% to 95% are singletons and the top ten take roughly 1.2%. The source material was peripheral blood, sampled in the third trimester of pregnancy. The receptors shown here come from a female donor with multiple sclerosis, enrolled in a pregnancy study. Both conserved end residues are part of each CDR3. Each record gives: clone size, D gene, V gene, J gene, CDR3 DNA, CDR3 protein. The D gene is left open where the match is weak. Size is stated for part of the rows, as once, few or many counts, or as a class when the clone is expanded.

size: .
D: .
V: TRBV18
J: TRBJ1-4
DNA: TGTGCCAGCTCACCCTTGGGGCTGGGTGAAAAACTGTTTTTT
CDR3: CASSPLGLGEKLFF

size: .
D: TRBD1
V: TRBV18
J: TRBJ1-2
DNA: TGTGCCAGCTCACCGACTCCGGGACAGGGGGAAGATGGCTACACCTTC
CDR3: CASSPTPGQGEDGYTF

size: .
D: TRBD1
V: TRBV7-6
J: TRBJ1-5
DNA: TGTGCCAGCAGCTTTCCCCGGGACAGGGAGAAAGATCAGCCCCAGCATTTT
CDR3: CASSFPRDREKDQPQHF

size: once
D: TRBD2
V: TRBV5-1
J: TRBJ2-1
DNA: TGCGCCAGCAGCCTTCAACTAGCGGGAGAAGGAGAGCAGTTCTTC
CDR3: CASSLQLAGEGEQFF

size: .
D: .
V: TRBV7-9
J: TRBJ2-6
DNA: TGTGCCAGCAGCTTAGGTCGGTTTAGCAGCTCTGGGGCCAACGTCCTGACTTTC
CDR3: CASSLGRFSSSGANVLTF

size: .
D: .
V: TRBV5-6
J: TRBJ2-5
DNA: TGTGCCAGCAGCTTGGCTCTAGCGTTACAAGAGACCCAGTACTTC
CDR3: CASSLALALQETQYF

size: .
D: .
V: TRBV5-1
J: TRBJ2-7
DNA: TGCGCCAGCAGCTTTAATCTTGACGAGCAGTACTTC
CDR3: CASSFNLDEQYF

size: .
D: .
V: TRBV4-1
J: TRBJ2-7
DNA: TGCGCCAGCAGCCAAGTCGCGGGATACAGCTCCTACGAGCAGTACTTC
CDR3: CASSQVAGYSSYEQYF

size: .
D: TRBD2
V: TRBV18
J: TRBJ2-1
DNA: TGTGCCAGCTCACTGGGACTAGCGGGACTGGGTAGGGACAATGAGCAGTTCTTC
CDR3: CASSLGLAGLGRDNEQFF

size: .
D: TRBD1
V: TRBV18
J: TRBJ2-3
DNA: TGTGCCAGCTCACCCTTCTCCGGGACAGGGAACACAGATACGCAGTATTTT
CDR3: CASSPFSGTGNTDTQYF

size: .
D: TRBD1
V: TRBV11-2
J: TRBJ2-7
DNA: TGTGCCAGCAGCGAAGACAGGGCTGCCTACGAGCAGTACTTC
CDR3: CASSEDRAAYEQYF

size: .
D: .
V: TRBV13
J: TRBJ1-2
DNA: TGTGCCAGCAGCTTCGGCGGGCTTCCATCCGGTGGCTACACCTTC
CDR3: CASSFGGLPSGGYTF